The clone carrying this TCR beta chain appeared a single time. Its cognate antigen is unknown. V lost 0 bases and J lost 2, with 8 bases in between. Germline V CDR1 and CDR2: SGHDT, YYEEEE. This CDR3 region has 14 residues. The sample is drawn from a study of T cell responses to AZD1222 COVID-19 vaccine. Study-wide background: Second-dose recipients at about 4 or about 12 weeks were treated as one pooled group.

Libraries were prepared by immunoSEQ multiplex PCR; TCRdb keeps only in-frame clonotypes and omits some of them. The sample holds roughly 80,000 clones, 70% to 85% seen once. Study findings and constraints: CD4 TCRs covered the whole spike, strongest at regions 160-218 and 743-854. Repertoire samples came only from after the peak T cell response.

The chain joins TRBV5-6 to TRBJ1-2; D is uncertain. This sequence was found in an adult in good health. The material was peripheral blood, obtained on day 0 of AZD1222 vaccination. The CDR3 spells CASSLVGQNYGYTF. CDR3 nucleotides: TGTGCCAGCAGCTTGGTAGGTCAGAACTATGGCTACACCTTC. The full variable domain, completed using reference TRBV5-6 and TRBJ1-2, is DAGVTQSPTHLIKTRGQQVTLRCSPKSGHDTVSWYQQALGQGPQFIFQYYEEEERQRGNFPDRFSGHQFPNYSSELNVNALLLGDSALYLCASSLVGQNYGYTFGSGTRLTVV.